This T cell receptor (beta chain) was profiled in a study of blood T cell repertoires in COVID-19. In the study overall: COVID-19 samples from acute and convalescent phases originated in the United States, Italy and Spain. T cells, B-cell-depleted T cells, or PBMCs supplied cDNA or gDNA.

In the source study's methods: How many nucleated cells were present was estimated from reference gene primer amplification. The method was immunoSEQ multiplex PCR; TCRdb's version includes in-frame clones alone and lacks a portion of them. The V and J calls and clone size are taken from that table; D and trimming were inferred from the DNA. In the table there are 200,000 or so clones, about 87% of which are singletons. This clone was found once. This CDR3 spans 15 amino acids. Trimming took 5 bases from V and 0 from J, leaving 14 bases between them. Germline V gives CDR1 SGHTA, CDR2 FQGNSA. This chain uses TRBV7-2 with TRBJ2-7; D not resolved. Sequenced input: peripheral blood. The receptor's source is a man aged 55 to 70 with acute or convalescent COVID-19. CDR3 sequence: CASSPRGRSSYEQYF. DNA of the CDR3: TGTGCCAGCAGCCCCCGAGGTAGGAGCTCCTACGAGCAGTACTTC.